This note documents a single T cell receptor beta chain sequence. The antigen is unknown. 60 Vbeta and 13 Jbeta primers were used in PCR. The repertoire was sequenced with immunoSEQ multiplex PCR; TCRdb's copy has only in-frame clones and lacks some. The sample includes roughly 230,000 clones, roughly 91% seen only once; the top ten take around 1.7%. The data are from a study of cytomegalovirus exposure and HLA in healthy donors. Overall study results and limits: Cytomegalovirus association was listed for about 170 TCR beta chains. Presence/absence analyses rested on an assumption that sequencing depth was roughly uniform across donors. Despite most TCR sequences being rare, some public TCRs occurred in many donors. Earlier analysis found most TCR beta V segments productive about 90% or about 30% of the time.

V lost 5 bases, J lost 0 bases, and 9 bases lay in between. The CDR3 loop spans 14 amino acids. The germline gives CDR1 LGHNT, CDR2 FRNRAP. This chain links TRBV12-5 with TRBJ2-3; D may be TRBD1 (6 bases). This TCR was recovered from a girl aged 2-9 years in good health and CMV-seronegative. Sequenced material: PBMCs. The CDR3 sequence is CASGPGESTDTQYF. The CDR3 DNA is TGTGCTAGTGGTCCAGGGGAAAGCACAGATACGCAGTATTTT.